These 20 T cell receptor beta chains share one sample of origin, sequenced in a study of regulatory T cells in long-lasting Graves disease. Time point of the sample: persistent/refractory GD, antithyroid drugs over 5 years with positive TRAb. RNA isolated from PBMCs was used to make the TCR library. Assembly of TCR beta libraries relied on iRepertoire HTBI primers together with Arm-PCR of CDR3 regions. TCRdb re-derived calls from the multiplex PCR reads in MiXCR, one entry per CDR3 protein. Of about 660,000 distinct CDR3 sequences in the sample, 25% to 35% were seen once. This specimen was peripheral blood mononuclear cells (PBMCs), taken when the disease was refractory, from a patient treated with antithyroid drugs. These receptors came from a female donor with Graves disease.

The gene calls are TRBV20-1 and TRBJ1-1; D unclear. The germline V gene encodes CDR1 DFQATT and CDR2 SNEGSKA (reference sequence). The CDR3 totals 12 residues. The V and J ends lost 0 bases and 4 bases respectively, with 6 bases between them. This chain's CDR3 is CSARDPSTEAFF. Written as DNA, the CDR3 is TGCAGTGCTAGAGACCCTTCCACTGAAGCTTTCTTT.

This clonotype has at least ten counts. The chain's CDR3 is CASSALAGGISYEQYF. CDR3 sequence (DNA): TGTGCCAGCAGCGCCTTAGCGGGAGGAATCTCCTACGAGCAGTACTTC. The chain couples TRBV6-1 to TRBJ2-7; 10 nucleotides match TRBD2. There are 16 residues in the CDR3. V dropped 6 bases and J dropped 0; count of bases not matched to a gene: 8. Per germline, CDR1 MNHNS and CDR2 SASEGT.

Notes on this clonotype: Germline is not matched at one junction end, which may reflect a read error. The chain links TRBV5-1 to TRBJ2-2; TRBD2 might be the D (6 bases). The CDR3 loop spans 15 amino acids. Germline V lookup: CDR1 SGHRS, CDR2 YFSETQ. The CDR3 DNA reads TGCGCCAGCAGCTTGTACGCAGGGAACACCGGGGGGCTGTTTTTT. It translates to CASSLYAGNTGGLFF.

V is TRBV6-1 and J is TRBJ2-7; 11 bases align to TRBD2. V lost 5 bases and J lost 0; bases outside the gene matches: 6. The CDR3 sequence is 16 residues long. Germline V CDR1 and CDR2: MNHNS, SASEGT. CDR3 region: CASSPGTSGFSYEQYF. The CDR3 DNA reads TGTGCCAGCAGTCCGGGGACTAGCGGCTTCTCCTACGAGCAGTACTTC.

This clonotype was observed at least ten times. The rearrangement joins TRBV28 to TRBJ1-1; D is uncertain. Germline V gene data show CDR1 as MDHEN and CDR2 as SYDVKM. V gave up 6 bases and J gave up 5 bases, with 10 bases separating them. The CDR3 consists of 12 residues. In DNA, the CDR3 is TGTGCCAGCAGCTTACGAGGGACTGAAGCTTTCTTT. Translating it yields CASSLRGTEAFF.

At least ten counts were recorded for this clonotype. This sequence joins TRBV27 and TRBJ2-7; 9 positions agree with TRBD1. The CDR3 contains 15 residues. Germline values: CDR1 MNHEY, CDR2 SMNVEV (reference sequence). V trimming: 5 bases; J trimming: 5 bases; junction bases outside the gene matches: 10. In nucleotides, the CDR3 is TGTGCCAGCAGTCCTCTGGGACAGGGTTTTCACGAGCAGTACTTC. Amino acids: CASSPLGQGFHEQYF.

The genes are TRBV12-3 or TRBV12-4 and TRBJ1-5; D call uncertain. Trimming removed 7 bases at V and 11 bases at J, with 15 bases between. This CDR3 comprises 12 residues. The CDR3 region is CASKTPGRAQHF. The CDR3 coding sequence is TGTGCCAGCAAGACACCGGGGAGGGCCCAGCATTTT.

V gene TRBV7-3 combines with J gene TRBJ2-3; 7 nucleotides align to TRBD2. The V gene's germline CDR1 is SGHTA and CDR2 FQGTGA. The CDR3 has 16 amino acids. V shed 0 bases and J 3 bases; nucleotides not matched to a gene: 6. The CDR3 region has the DNA TGTGCCAGCAGCTTAACGTTGCGGGGAGGGACAGATACGCAGTATTTT. It encodes CASSLTLRGGTDTQYF.

This clonotype was seen more than once but under ten times. The chain couples TRBV28 to TRBJ2-7; 12 nucleotides line up with TRBD2. Germline V gene data show CDR1 as MDHEN and CDR2 as SYDVKM. The CDR3 is made up of 15 amino acids. V was clipped by 5 bases and J by 3 bases; unmatched bases: 5. CDR3 sequence: CASSRTSGTGYEQYF. The CDR3, as DNA: TGTGCCAGCAGTCGGACTAGCGGGACTGGCTACGAGCAGTACTTC.

The rearrangement links TRBV6-2 or TRBV6-3 to TRBJ1-2; TRBD1 matches 7 bases. Germline lookup yields CDR1 MNHEY and CDR2 SVGEGT. V lost 9 bases, J lost 5 bases, and 6 bases stayed unmatched. The CDR3 totals 12 residues. CDR3 sequence: CASDRALYGYTF. The CDR3 region has the DNA TGTGCCAGTGACAGGGCCCTTTATGGCTACACCTTC.

This chain connects TRBV20-1 to TRBJ1-1, with D unclear. This CDR3 is built from 13 residues. V was pared by 1 base and J by 5 bases, with 11 bases between. The V gene's germline CDR1 is DFQATT and CDR2 SNEGSKA (reference sequence). This chain's CDR3 is CSARVWGSTEAFF. The DNA for the CDR3 is TGCAGTGCTAGAGTGTGGGGTTCGACTGAAGCTTTCTTT.

The V call is TRBV5-1, the J call TRBJ1-4, with D possibly matching TRBD1 (5 bases). V lost 8 bases and J 8 bases, leaving 13 bases between the germline ends. CDR3 length: 12 residues. The germline V gene encodes CDR1 SGHRS and CDR2 YFSETQ. The CDR3 here is CASSGLNEKLFF. CDR3 nucleotide sequence: TGCGCCAGTTCAGGGTTGAACGAAAAACTGTTTTTT.

This clonotype has only a few counts. V usage is TRBV12-3 or TRBV12-4 and J usage is TRBJ2-5; possible D gene TRBD2, 5 bases. Trimming took off 3 bases at V and 5 bases at J, with 13 bases between the two ends. This CDR3 region has 14 residues. CDR3 bases: TGTGCCAGCAGTTTTAGCGCCCGCCATGAGACCCAGTACTTC. Its translation is CASSFSARHETQYF.

This clonotype was counted between two and nine times. This chain links TRBV11-2 with TRBJ1-3; D is unresolved. V was shortened by 5 bases and J by 4 bases, with 9 bases between the two germline ends. Germline CDR1 reads SGHAT; CDR2 reads FQNNGV. The CDR3 consists of 13 residues. CDR3 nucleotide sequence: TGTGCCAGCAGCCTAACGATGGGAAACACCATATATTTT. This gives the protein CASSLTMGNTIYF.

The CDR3: CASSTTGIAGETQYF. In DNA, the CDR3 is TGTGCCAGCAGCACGACAGGGATTGCAGGAGAGACCCAGTACTTC. This chain uses TRBV7-6 with TRBJ2-5; 7 bases match TRBD1. Germline V lookup: CDR1 SGHVS, CDR2 FNYEAQ. This CDR3 comprises 15 residues. V lost 5 bases, J lost 4 bases, and 10 bases stayed unmatched.

About this clonotype: An end of the junction does not agree with germline; a read error may underlie this. The chain is built from TRBV28 and TRBJ1-6, with TRBD1 identical over 8 bases. Looked up from germline, CDR1 is MDHEN and CDR2 is SYDVKM. The CDR3 has 15 residues. The CDR3 nucleotides are TGTGCCAGCAGTTTGGACAGGGTATGGAATTTACCCCTCCACTTT. Translating gives CASSLDRVWNLPLHF.

The chain combines TRBV5-1 with TRBJ2-5, with TRBD1 matching 7 bases. This CDR3 has 15 residues. After removal of 0 bases from V and 4 bases from J, the junction contained 6 bases not matched to a gene. Germline V lookup: CDR1 SGHRS, CDR2 YFSETQ. Written as DNA, the CDR3 is TGCGCCAGCAGCTTGGAAGGGGGCCTGCCAGAGACCCAGTACTTC. It encodes CASSLEGGLPETQYF.

The chain recombines TRBV7-9 with TRBJ1-2, with D perhaps matching TRBD1 (5 bases). Germline assignment: CDR1 SEHNR and CDR2 FQNEAQ (reference sequence). Trimming took 0 bases from V and 7 from J, leaving 18 bases between them. The CDR3 loop spans 16 amino acids. The CDR3 loop is CASSLAPRAREPGYTF. The CDR3 DNA follows: TGTGCCAGCAGCTTAGCGCCAAGAGCCAGGGAGCCTGGCTACACCTTC.

About this clonotype: The junction shows a germline mismatch at one end, possibly a read error. The chain combines TRBV14 with TRBJ1-2; no clear D. Looked up from germline, CDR1 is SGHDN and CDR2 is FVKESK. This CDR3 is built from 14 residues. CDR3 DNA sequence: TGTGCCAGCAACCAACTCAGCCAAGGATATGGCTACACCTTC. The encoded protein is CASNQLSQGYGYTF. Combining the CDR3 with reference TRBV14 and TRBJ1-2 gives the whole variable domain EAGVTQFPSHSVIEKGQTVTLRCDPISGHDNLYWYRRVMGKEIKFLLHFVKESKQDESGMPNNRFLAERTGGTYSTLKVQPAELEDSGVYFCASNQLSQGYGYTFGSGTRLTVV.

CDR3 protein: CAWRLSGTFSGNIQYF. The CDR3 nucleotides read TGTGCCTGGAGATTATCAGGGACGTTTTCGGGAAACATTCAGTACTTC. The chain links TRBV30 to TRBJ2-4; D possibly uses TRBD1 or TRBD2 (5 bases each). The CDR3 totals 16 residues. The V end was cut by 3 bases, the J end by 6 bases, with 21 bases between. From germline, CDR1 is GTSNPN and CDR2 SVGIG (reference sequence).